This passage covers 15 T cell receptor beta chains from one sample sequenced in a study of low-dose radiotherapy and immunotherapy resistance in tumors. Gene-specific TRAV and TRBV primers were used for first-strand cDNA, covering alpha and beta chains. TCR amplification ran 20 PCR cycles using constant-region and V-primer adapter primers. TCRdb re-analysed the reads in MiXCR, keeping a single row per CDR3 protein. The data hold approximately 100,000 distinct CDR3 sequences, with 20% observed a single time. Time point in this sample: after trial treatment. As for treatment: LDRT plus nivolumab, ipilimumab, low-dose cyclophosphamide and aspirin (RACIN trial). The sample here was PBMCs, taken after low-dose radiotherapy plus immunotherapy. These receptors were collected from a male donor with prostate cancer.

This clonotype has a count of ten or more. The chain employs TRBV6-2 or TRBV6-3 and TRBJ2-7, with 7 bases aligning to TRBD1. Germline values: CDR1 MNHEY, CDR2 SVGEGT. V gave up 2 bases and J gave up 6 bases; unmatched junction bases: 7. The CDR3 runs to 14 residues. The CDR3 DNA follows: TGTGCCAGCAGTTACGGGCGACAGGGCGGCGAGCAGTACTTC. It specifies CASSYGRQGGEQYF.

As regards this clonotype: This may arise from a read error, as a much more abundant clone is one base away. This sequence joins TRBV7-3 and TRBJ2-3, with D possibly being TRBD2 (7 bases). There are 15 residues in the CDR3. Per germline, CDR1 SGHTA and CDR2 FQGTGA. Trimming pared 1 base from V and 4 bases from J, leaving 12 bases between. In DNA form, the CDR3 reads TGTGCCAGCAGCTTAATAGGCGGGGGCCCAGATACGCAGTATTTT. It codes for CASSLIGGGPDTQYF.

This sequence joins TRBV3-1 and TRBJ1-1; D call uncertain. Between the trimmed V and J ends, which lost 1 base and 3 bases, there was a span of 3 bases. The CDR3 loop spans 12 amino acids. Germline CDR1 is LGHDT and CDR2 is YNNKEL (reference sequence). The CDR3 loop reads CASSQGYTEAFF. In nucleotides, the CDR3 is TGTGCCAGCAGCCAAGGATACACTGAAGCTTTCTTT.

This clonotype was picked up many times. J is TRBJ2-7 and V is TRBV9; 10 bases align to TRBD1. There are 14 residues in the CDR3. CDR1 and CDR2 (germline): SGDLS, YYNGEE. The junction had 4 bases not matched to a gene; V was cut back by 4 bases and J by 3 bases. The CDR3 bases are TGTGCCAGCAGCCCTGGGACAGGGGACTACGAGCAGTACTTC. Its protein product is CASSPGTGDYEQYF. Filled out from reference TRBV9 and TRBJ2-7, the complete variable domain reads DSGVTQTPKHLITATGQRVTLRCSPRSGDLSVYWYQQSLDQGLQFLIQYYNGEERAKGNILERFSAQQFPDLHSELNLSSLELGDSALYFCASSPGTGDYEQYFGPGTRLTVT.

This clonotype was picked up many times. The rearrangement joins TRBV5-1 to TRBJ1-1, with unresolved D. The CDR3 length is 13 residues. Germline V CDR1 and CDR2: SGHRS, YFSETQ. V lost 0 bases to trimming and J lost 1 base, with 4 bases between them. CDR3 DNA sequence: TGCGCCAGCAGCTTGGAGACGAACACTGAAGCTTTCTTT. Translation: CASSLETNTEAFF.

This clonotype showed up many times. The gene calls are TRBV19 and TRBJ1-6; unclear D gene. CDR1 and CDR2 (germline): LNHDA, SQIVND (reference sequence). The V end lost 8 bases, the J end lost 0 bases, and 14 bases lay between the germline ends. CDR3 length equals 16 residues. CDR3 region: CASSVPSSSYNSPLHF. The CDR3 region has the DNA TGTGCCAGTTCAGTACCCTCGAGCTCCTATAATTCACCCCTCCACTTT.

With respect to this clonotype: A read error likely explains this, since a far larger clone differs by one base. CDR3 residues: CASSLAGLAGAPAQYF. The CDR3, as DNA: TGTGCCAGCAGCTTGGCCGGACTAGCGGGGGCCCCGGCGCAGTATTTT. The rearrangement uses TRBV5-3 and TRBJ2-3; 13 nucleotides match TRBD2. TRBV5-3 is placed among ORFs of uncertain function. The CDR3 sequence is 16 residues long.

On this clonotype itself: One base away lies a much larger clone, so this may be a sequencing read error. The chain recombines TRBV6-1 with TRBJ2-3; 11 bases align to TRBD2. The CDR3 spans 15 residues. CDR1 and CDR2 from the germline V gene are MNHNS and SASEGT. The CDR3 sequence is CAGRGTSGSTDTQYF. The CDR3 region has the DNA TGTGCCGGCAGAGGGACTAGCGGTAGCACAGATACGCAGTATTTT.

This clonotype was detected only a few times. CDR3 protein: CASSFTSGGNQETQYF. In DNA form, the CDR3 reads TGTGCCAGCAGCTTCACTAGCGGGGGAAACCAAGAGACCCAGTACTTC. This chain uses TRBV5-4 with TRBJ2-5; 11 positions match TRBD2. The V gene end was trimmed by 2 bases and the J gene end by 0 bases; junction bases not matched to a gene: 3. Per the germline V gene, CDR1 is SGHNT and CDR2 is YYREEE (reference sequence). The CDR3 runs to 16 residues. The full variable domain, rest sourced from reference TRBV5-4 and TRBJ2-5, is ETGVTQSPTHLIKTRGQQVTLRCSSQSGHNTVSWYQQALGQGPQFIFQYYREEENGRGNFPPRFSGLQFPNYSSELNVNALELDDSALYLCASSFTSGGNQETQYFGPGTRLLVL.

There are many counts of this clonotype. The rearrangement uses TRBV7-9 and TRBJ2-1; D may be TRBD1 or TRBD2 (6 bases each). This CDR3 has 14 amino acids. Germline V gives CDR1 SEHNR, CDR2 FQNEAQ (reference sequence). V shed 3 bases and J shed 3 bases, with 9 bases lying between them. The CDR3 protein is CASSFGGIYNEQFF. The DNA of the CDR3 is TGTGCCAGCAGCTTCGGGGGCATCTACAATGAGCAGTTCTTC.

This clonotype was seen ten or more times. This chain links TRBV7-2 with TRBJ2-7; no definite D call. The CDR3 is 13 amino acids. Trimming pared 1 base from V and 0 bases from J, leaving 4 bases between. Germline CDR1 is SGHTA and CDR2 is FQGNSA. The CDR3 loop reads CASSLGPSYEQYF. The DNA for the CDR3 is TGTGCCAGCAGCTTAGGGCCCTCCTACGAGCAGTACTTC.

The chain links TRBV7-3 to TRBJ2-7, with 9 nucleotides matching TRBD2. V shed 1 base and J 0 bases; nucleotides not matched to a gene: 7. Germline V gene sequence: CDR1 SGHTA, CDR2 FQGTGA. This CDR3 spans 17 amino acids. CDR3 amino acids: CASSLRGTSLSSYEQYF. The DNA for the CDR3 is TGTGCCAGCAGCTTAAGAGGGACTAGCCTGAGCTCCTACGAGCAGTACTTC.

This clonotype occurred a few times. This chain uses TRBV12-3 or TRBV12-4 with TRBJ2-5; D may match TRBD1 or TRBD2 (5 bases each). Trimming took 8 bases from V and 1 from J, leaving 8 bases between them. The CDR3 consists of 12 residues. The chain's CDR3 is CASGTTQETQYF. CDR3 sequence (DNA): TGTGCCAGCGGGACGACCCAAGAGACCCAGTACTTC.

This clonotype was seen many times. The chain is built from TRBV7-9 and TRBJ2-3; TRBD2 matches 8 bases. There are 17 residues in the CDR3. V lost 5 bases and J lost 4; bases outside the gene matches: 14. CDR1 and CDR2 from the germline V gene are SEHNR and FQNEAQ (reference sequence). CDR3 sequence: CASSTPSAGGGADTQYF. The CDR3 DNA follows: TGTGCCAGCAGCACTCCCTCGGCGGGGGGTGGGGCAGATACGCAGTATTTT.

J is TRBJ2-3 and V is TRBV5-5; a possible D gene is TRBD2 (6 bases). The V end was cut by 0 bases, the J end by 5 bases, with 13 bases between. Germline V gives CDR1 SGHKS, CDR2 YYEKEE (reference sequence). CDR3 length: 15 residues. CDR3 loop: CASSLGAGTGDTQYF. DNA for the CDR3: TGTGCCAGCAGCTTGGGGGCAGGGACTGGAGATACGCAGTATTTT.